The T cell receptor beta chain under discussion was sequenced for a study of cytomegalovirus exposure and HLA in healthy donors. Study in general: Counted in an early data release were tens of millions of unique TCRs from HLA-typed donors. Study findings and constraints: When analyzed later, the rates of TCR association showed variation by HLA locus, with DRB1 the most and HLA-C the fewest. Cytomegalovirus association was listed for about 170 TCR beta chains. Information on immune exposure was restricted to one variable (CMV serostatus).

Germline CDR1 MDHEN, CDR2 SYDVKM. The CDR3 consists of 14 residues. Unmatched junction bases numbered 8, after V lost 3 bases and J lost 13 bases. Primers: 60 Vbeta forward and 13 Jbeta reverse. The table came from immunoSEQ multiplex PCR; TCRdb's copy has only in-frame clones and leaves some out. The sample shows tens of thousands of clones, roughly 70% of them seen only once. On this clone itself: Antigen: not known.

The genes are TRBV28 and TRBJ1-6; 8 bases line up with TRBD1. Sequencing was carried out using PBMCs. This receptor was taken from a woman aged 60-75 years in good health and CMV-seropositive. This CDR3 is CASSLSGQGVPLHF. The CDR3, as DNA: TGTGCCAGCAGTTTGTCAGGACAGGGTGTTCCCCTCCACTTT.